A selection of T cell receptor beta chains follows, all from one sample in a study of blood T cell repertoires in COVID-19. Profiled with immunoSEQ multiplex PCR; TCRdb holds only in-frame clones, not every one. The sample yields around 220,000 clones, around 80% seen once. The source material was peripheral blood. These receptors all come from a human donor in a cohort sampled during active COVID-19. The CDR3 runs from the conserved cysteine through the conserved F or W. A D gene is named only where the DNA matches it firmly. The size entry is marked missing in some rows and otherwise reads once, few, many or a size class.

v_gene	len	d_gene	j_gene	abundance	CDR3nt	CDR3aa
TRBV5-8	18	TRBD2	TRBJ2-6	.	TGTGCCAGCAGTTCAGGACTAGCGGGCCCCTCTGGGGCCAACGTCCTGACTTTC	CASSSGLAGPSGANVLTF
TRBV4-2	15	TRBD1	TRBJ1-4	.	TGTGCCAGCAGCCAGACGACAGGGGGCGGAGGAAAACTGTTTTTT	CASSQTTGGGGKLFF
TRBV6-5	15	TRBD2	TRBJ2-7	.	TGTGCCAGCAGTTCCTCCGCTAGCGGGACCCGCGAGCAGTACTTC	CASSSSASGTREQYF
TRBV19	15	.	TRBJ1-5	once	TGTGCCAGTAGCCCGACGCGGGCGGGAAATCAGCCCCAGCATTTT	CASSPTRAGNQPQHF
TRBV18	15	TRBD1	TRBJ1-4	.	TGTGCCAGCTCCCCCGGACAGGGACCTAATGAAAAACTGTTTTTT	CASSPGQGPNEKLFF
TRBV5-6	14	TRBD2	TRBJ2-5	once	TGTCCTTGTCTAGCGGGGGGCTCGCGAGAGACCCAGTACTTC	CPCLAGGSRETQYF
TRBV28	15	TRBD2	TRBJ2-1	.	TGTGCCAGCAGTTCACATAGCGGGATATTCAATGAGCAGTTCTTC	CASSSHSGIFNEQFF
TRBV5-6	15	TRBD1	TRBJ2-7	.	TGTGCCAGCAGCCCCTGGACAGGGGGTTCCTACGAGCAGTACTTC	CASSPWTGGSYEQYF
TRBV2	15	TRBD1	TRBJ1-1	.	TGTGCCAGCAGTGAAACGGGACAGCTGTATACTGAAGCTTTCTTT	CASSETGQLYTEAFF
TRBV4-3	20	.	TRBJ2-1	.	TGCGCCAGCAGCCAACTCTGGGGAGACGGGACCGCGGGGTCCTACAATGAGCAGTTCTTC	CASSQLWGDGTAGSYNEQFF
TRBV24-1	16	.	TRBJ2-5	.	TGTGCCACCAGTGATTTTCTGGCGGAGGGAGAAGAGACCCAGTACTTC	CATSDFLAEGEETQYF
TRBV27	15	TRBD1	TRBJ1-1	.	TGTGCCAGCACAAGAATAGGGACAGCTAACACTGAAGCTTTCTTT	CASTRIGTANTEAFF
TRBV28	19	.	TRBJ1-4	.	TGTGCCAGCAGTTTTAGAGCCCGTCGACACCTTGCAACTAATGAAAAACTGTTTTTT	CASSFRARRHLATNEKLFF
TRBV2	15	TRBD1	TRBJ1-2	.	TGTGCCAGCAGTGGATCGGACAGGGTAAACTATGGCTACACCTTC	CASSGSDRVNYGYTF
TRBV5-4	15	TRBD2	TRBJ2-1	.	TGTGCCAGCAGCTTGGACAGCGGGAGGTCCAATGAGCAGTTCTTC	CASSLDSGRSNEQFF
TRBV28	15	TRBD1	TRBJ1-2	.	TGTGCCAGCAAAGCGACAGGGGGCGGATCAGATGGCTACACCTTC	CASKATGGGSDGYTF
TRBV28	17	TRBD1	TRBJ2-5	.	TGTGCCAGCAGTTTTTTCGATTGGGACAGGGAAAAAGAGACCCAGTACTTC	CASSFFDWDREKETQYF
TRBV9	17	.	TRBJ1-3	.	TGTGCCAGCAGCGTCCTCCACAGGGAAGGATCAGGAAACACCATATATTTT	CASSVLHREGSGNTIYF
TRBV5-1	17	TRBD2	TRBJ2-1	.	TGCGCCAGCAGCTTGGCTGCTAGCGGGAGTTTCAACAATGAGCAGTTCTTC	CASSLAASGSFNNEQFF
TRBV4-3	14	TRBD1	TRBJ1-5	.	TGCGCCAGCAGCCTAACAGGGGATGGGCAGCCCCAGCATTTT	CASSLTGDGQPQHF
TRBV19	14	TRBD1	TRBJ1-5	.	TGTGCCAGTAGTAGGACAGGGGGCCGGCAGCCCCAGCATTTT	CASSRTGGRQPQHF
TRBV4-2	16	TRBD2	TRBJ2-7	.	TGTGCCAGCAGCCAAGATCGGACTAGCGGTTCCTACGAGCAGTACTTC	CASSQDRTSGSYEQYF
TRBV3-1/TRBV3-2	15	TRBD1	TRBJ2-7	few	TGTGCCAGCAGCCAAAATAACGACAGGGGCTACGAGCAGTACTTC	CASSQNNDRGYEQYF
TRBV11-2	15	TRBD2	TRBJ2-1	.	TGTGCCAGCAGCCTGCGGGAGGTAGGCTACAATGAGCAGTTCTTC	CASSLREVGYNEQFF
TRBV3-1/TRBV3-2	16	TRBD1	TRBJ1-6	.	TGTGCCAGCAGCCAAGACCTGGGACAGATTAATTCACCCCTCCACTTT	CASSQDLGQINSPLHF
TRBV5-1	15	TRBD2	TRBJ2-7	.	TGCGCCAGCAGCTTAAATAGCGGGAACTCCTACGAGCAGTACTTC	CASSLNSGNSYEQYF
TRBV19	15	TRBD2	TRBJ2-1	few	TGTGCCAGTAGTACACTAGCGGGGGCCTTGGGTGAGCAGTTCTTC	CASSTLAGALGEQFF
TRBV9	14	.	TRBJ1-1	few	TGTGCCAGCAGCGTCCGGGGGGGATACACTGAAGCTTTCTTT	CASSVRGGYTEAFF
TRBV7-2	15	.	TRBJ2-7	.	TGTGCCAGCAGCCAGAACCGGGACACGGCTTACGAGCAGTACTTC	CASSQNRDTAYEQYF
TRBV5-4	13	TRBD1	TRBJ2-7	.	TGTGCCAGCAGTCGACAGGGGTCCTACGAGCAGTACTTC	CASSRQGSYEQYF
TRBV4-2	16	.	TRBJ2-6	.	TGTGCCAGCAGCCCCGGACAGTACTCTGGGGCCAACGTCCTGACTTTC	CASSPGQYSGANVLTF
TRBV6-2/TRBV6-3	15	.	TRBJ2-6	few	TGTGCCAGCAGTCCCCAGGGTGATGGGGCCAACGTCCTGACTTTC	CASSPQGDGANVLTF
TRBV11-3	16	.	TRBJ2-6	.	TGTGCCAGCAGCCGCGACGGGAGCTCTGGGGCCAACGTCCTGACTTTC	CASSRDGSSGANVLTF
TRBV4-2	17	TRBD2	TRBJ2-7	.	TGTGCCAGCAGCCAAACGGCCGGACTAGCGGACGCCTACGAGCAGTACTTC	CASSQTAGLADAYEQYF
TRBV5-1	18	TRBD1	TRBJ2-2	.	TGCGCCAGCAGCTTTGGGCCCGACAGGGGAATCCGCACCGGGGAGCTGTTTTTT	CASSFGPDRGIRTGELFF
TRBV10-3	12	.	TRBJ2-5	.	TGTGCCATCAGTGAGAGGGAGGAGACCCAGTACTTC	CAISEREETQYF